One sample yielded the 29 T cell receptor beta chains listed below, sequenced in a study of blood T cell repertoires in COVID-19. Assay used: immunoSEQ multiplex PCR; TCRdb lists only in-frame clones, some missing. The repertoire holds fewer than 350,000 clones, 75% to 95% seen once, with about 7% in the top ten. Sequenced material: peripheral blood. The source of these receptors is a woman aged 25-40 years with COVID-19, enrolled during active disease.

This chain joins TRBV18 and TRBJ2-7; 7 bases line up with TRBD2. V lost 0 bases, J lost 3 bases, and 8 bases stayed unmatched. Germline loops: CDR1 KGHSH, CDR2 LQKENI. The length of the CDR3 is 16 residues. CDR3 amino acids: CASSPPIRGSGYEQYF. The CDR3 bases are TGTGCCAGCTCACCACCGATCCGCGGGAGTGGCTACGAGCAGTACTTC. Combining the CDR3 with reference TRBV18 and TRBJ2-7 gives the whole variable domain NAGVMQNPRHLVRRRGQEARLRCSPMKGHSHVYWYRQLPEEGLKFMVYLQKENIIDESGMPKERFSAEFPKEGPSILRIQQVVRGDSAAYFCASSPPIRGSGYEQYFGPGTRLTVT.

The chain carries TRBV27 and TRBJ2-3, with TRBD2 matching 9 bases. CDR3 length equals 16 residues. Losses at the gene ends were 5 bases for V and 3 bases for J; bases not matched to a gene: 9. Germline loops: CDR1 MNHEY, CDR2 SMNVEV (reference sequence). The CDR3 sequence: CASSLLAGESTDTQYF. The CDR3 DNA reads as TGTGCCAGCAGTCTCTTAGCGGGAGAGTCGACAGATACGCAGTATTTT.

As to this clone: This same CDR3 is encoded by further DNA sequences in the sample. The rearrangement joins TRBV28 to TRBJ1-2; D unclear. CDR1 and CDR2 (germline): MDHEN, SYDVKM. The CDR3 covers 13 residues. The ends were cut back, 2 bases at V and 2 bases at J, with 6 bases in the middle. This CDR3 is CASSLGQNYGYTF. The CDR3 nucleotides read TGTGCCAGCAGTTTAGGTCAGAACTATGGCTACACCTTC.

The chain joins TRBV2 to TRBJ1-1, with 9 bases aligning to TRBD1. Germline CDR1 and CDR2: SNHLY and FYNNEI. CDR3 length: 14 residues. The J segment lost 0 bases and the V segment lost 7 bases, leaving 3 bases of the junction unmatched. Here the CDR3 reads CASNRQGVNTEAFF. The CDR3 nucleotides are TGTGCCAGCAACCGACAGGGGGTGAACACTGAAGCTTTCTTT.

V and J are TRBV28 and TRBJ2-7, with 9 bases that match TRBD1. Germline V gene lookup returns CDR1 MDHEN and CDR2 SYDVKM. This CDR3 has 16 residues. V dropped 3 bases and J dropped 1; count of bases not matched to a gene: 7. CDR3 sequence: CASSLPYRGQSYEQYF. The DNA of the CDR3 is TGTGCCAGCAGTTTGCCCTACAGGGGGCAGTCCTACGAGCAGTACTTC.

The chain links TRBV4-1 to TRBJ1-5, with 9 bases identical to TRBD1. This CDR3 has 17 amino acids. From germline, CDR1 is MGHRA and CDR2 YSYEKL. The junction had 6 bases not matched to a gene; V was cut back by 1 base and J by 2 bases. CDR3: CASSQVGWTGGNQPQHF. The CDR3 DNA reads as TGCGCCAGCAGCCAAGTTGGGTGGACAGGGGGCAATCAGCCCCAGCATTTT.

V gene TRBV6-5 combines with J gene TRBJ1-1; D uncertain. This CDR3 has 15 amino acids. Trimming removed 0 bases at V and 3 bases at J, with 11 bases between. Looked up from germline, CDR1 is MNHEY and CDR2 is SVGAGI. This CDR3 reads CASSYSIVSDTEAFF. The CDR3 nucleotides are TGTGCCAGCAGTTACTCGATAGTGTCCGACACTGAAGCTTTCTTT.

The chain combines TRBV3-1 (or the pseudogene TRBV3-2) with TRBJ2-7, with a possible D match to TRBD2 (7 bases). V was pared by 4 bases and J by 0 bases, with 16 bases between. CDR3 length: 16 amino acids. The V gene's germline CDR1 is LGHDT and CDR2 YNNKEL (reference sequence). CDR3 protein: CASSPRGAHSSYEQYF. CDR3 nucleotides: TGTGCCAGCAGCCCCCGGGGGGCCCACAGCTCCTACGAGCAGTACTTC.

CDR3 amino acids: CASSLWEGEQYF. CDR3 DNA sequence: TGTGCCAGCAGTTTGTGGGAGGGCGAGCAGTACTTC. The rearrangement uses TRBV28 and TRBJ2-7, with 7 bases fitting TRBD2. Germline V CDR1 and CDR2: MDHEN, SYDVKM. V gave up 3 bases and J gave up 6 bases; unmatched junction bases: 2. The CDR3 covers 12 residues.

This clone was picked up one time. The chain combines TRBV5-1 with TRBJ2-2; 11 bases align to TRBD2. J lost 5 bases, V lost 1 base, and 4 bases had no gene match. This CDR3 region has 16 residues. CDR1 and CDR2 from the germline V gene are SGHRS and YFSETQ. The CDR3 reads CASSLSSGRATGELFF. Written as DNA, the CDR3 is TGCGCCAGCAGCTTGAGTAGCGGGAGGGCAACCGGGGAGCTGTTTTTT.

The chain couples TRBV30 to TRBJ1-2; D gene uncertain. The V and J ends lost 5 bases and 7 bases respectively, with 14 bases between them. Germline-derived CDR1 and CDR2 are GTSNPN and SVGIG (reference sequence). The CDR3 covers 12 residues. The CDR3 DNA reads TGTGCCTGGGGGCGAGGGTTCCCTGGCTACACCTTC. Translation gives CAWGRGFPGYTF.

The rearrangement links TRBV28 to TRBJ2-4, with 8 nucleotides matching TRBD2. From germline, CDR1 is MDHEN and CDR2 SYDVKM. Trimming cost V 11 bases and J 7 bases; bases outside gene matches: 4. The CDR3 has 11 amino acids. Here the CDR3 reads CAAGGGNIQYF. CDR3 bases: TGTGCCGCCGGCGGGGGGAACATTCAGTACTTC.

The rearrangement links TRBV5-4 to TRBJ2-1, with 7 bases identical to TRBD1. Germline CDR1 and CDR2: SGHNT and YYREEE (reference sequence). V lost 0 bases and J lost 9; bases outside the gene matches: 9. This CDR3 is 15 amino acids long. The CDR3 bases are TGTGCCAGCAGCTTGGCGGGACAGAGGAGTTTTGAGCAGTTCTTC. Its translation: CASSLAGQRSFEQFF.

CDR3 nucleotide sequence: TGTGCCTGGAGTGTACGAAGGGGTGGCTACGAGCAGTACTTC. Encoded protein: CAWSVRRGGYEQYF. The rearrangement uses TRBV30 and TRBJ2-7; tentative D call: TRBD1 (5 bases). V gave up 0 bases and J gave up 3 bases, with 12 bases separating them. This CDR3 has 14 amino acids. Germline loops: CDR1 GTSNPN, CDR2 SVGIG (reference sequence).

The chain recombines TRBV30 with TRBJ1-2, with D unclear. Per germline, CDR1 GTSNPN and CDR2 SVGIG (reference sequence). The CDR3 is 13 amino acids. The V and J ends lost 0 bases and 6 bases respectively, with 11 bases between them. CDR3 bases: TGTGCCTGGAGTGTATGGACGGAGGATGGCTACACCTTC. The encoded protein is CAWSVWTEDGYTF.

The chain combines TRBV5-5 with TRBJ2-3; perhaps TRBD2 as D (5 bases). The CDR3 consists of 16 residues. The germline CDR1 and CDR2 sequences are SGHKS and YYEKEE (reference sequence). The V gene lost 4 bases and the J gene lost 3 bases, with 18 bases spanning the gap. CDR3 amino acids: CASSPPIGSATDTQYF. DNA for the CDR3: TGTGCCAGCAGCCCTCCGATTGGTAGCGCAACAGATACGCAGTATTTT.

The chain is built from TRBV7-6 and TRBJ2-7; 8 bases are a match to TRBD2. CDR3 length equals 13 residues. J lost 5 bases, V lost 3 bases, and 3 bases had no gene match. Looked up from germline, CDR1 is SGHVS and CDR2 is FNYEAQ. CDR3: CASSFREGHEQYF. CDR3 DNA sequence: TGTGCCAGCAGCTTTCGGGAGGGCCACGAGCAGTACTTC.

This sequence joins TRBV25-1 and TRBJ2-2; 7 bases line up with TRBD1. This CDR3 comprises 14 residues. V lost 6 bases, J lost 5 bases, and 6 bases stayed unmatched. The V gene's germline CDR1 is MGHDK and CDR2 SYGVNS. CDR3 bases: TGTGCCAGCAGACAGGGGTGGGGGACCGGGGAGCTGTTTTTT. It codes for CASRQGWGTGELFF.

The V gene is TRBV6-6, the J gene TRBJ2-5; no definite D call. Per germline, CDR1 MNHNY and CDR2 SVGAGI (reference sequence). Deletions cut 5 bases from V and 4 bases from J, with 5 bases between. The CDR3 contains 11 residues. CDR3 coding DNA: TGTGCCAGCAGTCCTTCAGAGACCCAGTACTTC. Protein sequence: CASSPSETQYF.

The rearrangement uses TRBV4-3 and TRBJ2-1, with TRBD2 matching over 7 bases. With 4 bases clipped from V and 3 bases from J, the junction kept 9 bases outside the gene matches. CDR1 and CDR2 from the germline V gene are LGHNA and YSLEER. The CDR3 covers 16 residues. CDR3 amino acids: CASSLSLAESYNEQFF. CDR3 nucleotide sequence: TGCGCCAGCAGCCTCTCCCTAGCGGAAAGCTACAATGAGCAGTTCTTC.

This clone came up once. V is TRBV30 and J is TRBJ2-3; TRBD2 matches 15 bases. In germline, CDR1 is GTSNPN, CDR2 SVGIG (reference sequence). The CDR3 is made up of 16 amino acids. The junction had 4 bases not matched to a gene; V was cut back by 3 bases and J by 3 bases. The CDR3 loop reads CAWSRTSGRATDTQYF. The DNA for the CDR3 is TGTGCCTGGAGCCGGACTAGCGGGAGGGCGACAGATACGCAGTATTTT.

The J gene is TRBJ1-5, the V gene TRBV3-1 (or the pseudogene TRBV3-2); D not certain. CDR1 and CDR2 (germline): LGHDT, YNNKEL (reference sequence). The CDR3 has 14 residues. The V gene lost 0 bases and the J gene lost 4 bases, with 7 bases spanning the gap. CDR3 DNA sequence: TGTGCCAGCAGCCAAGATCCAGGAAATCAGCCCCAGCATTTT. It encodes CASSQDPGNQPQHF.

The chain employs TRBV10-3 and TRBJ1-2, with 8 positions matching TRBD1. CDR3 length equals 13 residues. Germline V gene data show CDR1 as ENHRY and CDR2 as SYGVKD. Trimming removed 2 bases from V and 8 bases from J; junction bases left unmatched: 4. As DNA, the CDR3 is TGTGCCATCAGTGAGACAGGGGGACAAGGCTACACCTTC. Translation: CAISETGGQGYTF.

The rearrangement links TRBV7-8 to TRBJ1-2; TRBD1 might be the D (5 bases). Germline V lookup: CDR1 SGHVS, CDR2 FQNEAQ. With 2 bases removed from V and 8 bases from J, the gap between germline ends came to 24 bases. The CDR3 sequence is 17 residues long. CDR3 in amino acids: CASSLREIGGTLGGYTF. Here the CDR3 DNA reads TGTGCCAGCAGCTTAAGGGAGATTGGGGGGACCTTAGGGGGCTACACCTTC.

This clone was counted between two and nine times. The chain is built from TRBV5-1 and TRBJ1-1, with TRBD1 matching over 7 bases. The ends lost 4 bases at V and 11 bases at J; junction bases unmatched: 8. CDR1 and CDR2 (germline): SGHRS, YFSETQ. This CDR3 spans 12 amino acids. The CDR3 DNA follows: TGCGCCAGCAGCCAGACAGGGTTTGATGCTTTCTTT. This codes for CASSQTGFDAFF.

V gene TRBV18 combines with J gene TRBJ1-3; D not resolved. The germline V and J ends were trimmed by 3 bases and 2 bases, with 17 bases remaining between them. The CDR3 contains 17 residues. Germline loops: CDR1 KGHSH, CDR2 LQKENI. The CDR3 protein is CASSPPQTPRPGNTIYF. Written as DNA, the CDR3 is TGTGCCAGCTCACCTCCACAGACCCCCCGGCCTGGAAACACCATATATTTT.

The chain's CDR3 is CASSYRDSLTSGSADTQYF. The CDR3 DNA is TGTGCCAGCAGCTACCGGGACAGCCTAACTAGCGGGAGTGCAGATACGCAGTATTTT. This chain connects TRBV3-1 (or the pseudogene TRBV3-2) to TRBJ2-3; 11 positions match TRBD2. Germline CDR1 LGHDT, CDR2 YNNKEL (reference sequence). J lost 4 bases, V lost 5 bases, and 17 bases had no gene match. The CDR3 consists of 19 residues.

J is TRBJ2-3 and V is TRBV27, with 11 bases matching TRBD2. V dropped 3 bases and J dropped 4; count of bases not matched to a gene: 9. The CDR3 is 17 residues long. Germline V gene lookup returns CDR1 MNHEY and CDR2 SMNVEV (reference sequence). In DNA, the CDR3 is TGTGCCAGCAGTTTCCTTCATGGGACTAGCGGATCAGATACGCAGTATTTT. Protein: CASSFLHGTSGSDTQYF.

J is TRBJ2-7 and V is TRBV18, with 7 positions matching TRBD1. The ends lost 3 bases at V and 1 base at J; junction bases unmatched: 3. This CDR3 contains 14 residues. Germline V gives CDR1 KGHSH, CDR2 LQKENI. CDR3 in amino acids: CASSPGTESYEQYF. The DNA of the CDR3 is TGTGCCAGCTCACCGGGGACAGAGTCCTACGAGCAGTACTTC.